These 29 T cell receptor beta chains were sequenced from one sample in a study of regulatory T cells in long-lasting Graves disease. According to the study, TCR beta libraries were built with iRepertoire HTBI primers and CDR3-region Arm-PCR. Using its own MiXCR run on the multiplex PCR reads, TCRdb lists one record per CDR3 protein. This table holds around 460,000 distinct CDR3 sequences, about 20% found once. Indicated time point: persistent/refractory GD, antithyroid drugs over 5 years with positive TRAb. There was RNA extracted from PBMCs, and the TCR library was made from it. This specimen consisted of peripheral blood mononuclear cells (PBMCs), obtained when the disease was refractory, from a patient treated with antithyroid drugs. The receptors stem from a female donor with Graves disease.

This clonotype was recorded many times. V and J are TRBV12-3 or TRBV12-4 and TRBJ1-5, with TRBD1 identical over 7 bases. The CDR3 has 15 residues. CDR3 DNA sequence: TGTGCAGGCAGGGAACAGGGGCTGAGCAATCAGCCCCAGCATTTT. It translates to CAGREQGLSNQPQHF.

The chain recombines TRBV20-1 with TRBJ2-1, with 9 bases lining up with TRBD2. With 5 bases clipped from V and 5 bases from J, the junction kept 10 bases outside the gene matches. From germline, CDR1 is DFQATT and CDR2 SNEGSKA (reference sequence). The CDR3 is 15 residues long. CDR3 bases: TGCAGTGCTGCTGAAAAGCGGGGGGTCCACAATGAGCAGTTCTTC. Protein sequence: CSAAEKRGVHNEQFF.

This clonotype showed up many times. This chain connects TRBV27 to TRBJ1-2; no firm D call. CDR1 and CDR2 from the germline V gene are MNHEY and SMNVEV (reference sequence). The V end lost 3 bases, the J end lost 7 bases, and 12 bases lay between the germline ends. The CDR3 is 13 amino acids. Written as DNA, the CDR3 is TGTGCCAGCAGTTTTATGGGGTTTGCTGGCTACACCTTC. Its translation: CASSFMGFAGYTF.

This clonotype was recorded many times. The V gene is TRBV11-3, the J gene TRBJ2-5; 7 nucleotides line up with TRBD1. The CDR3 length is 14 residues. After removal of 6 bases from V and 3 bases from J, the junction contained 7 bases not matched to a gene. Per the germline V gene, CDR1 is SGHNT and CDR2 is YENEEA. The CDR3 loop is CASSLPGQKETQYF. The CDR3 DNA reads TGTGCCAGCAGTCTGCCGGGACAGAAAGAGACCCAGTACTTC.

CDR3 sequence: CAISESDVRYGYTF. CDR3 in DNA: TGTGCCATCAGTGAGTCAGACGTCCGCTATGGCTACACCTTC. The genes are TRBV10-3 and TRBJ1-2, with D hard to call. V lost 0 bases and J lost 4, with 9 bases in between. Germline V CDR1 and CDR2: ENHRY, SYGVKD. The CDR3 has 14 residues.

The gene calls are TRBV7-9 and TRBJ2-7; perhaps TRBD2 as D (6 bases). V was shortened by 6 bases and J by 4 bases, with 16 bases between the two germline ends. The CDR3 covers 14 residues. Germline V CDR1 and CDR2: SEHNR, FQNEAQ (reference sequence). For the CDR3, the DNA is TGTGCCAGCAGTATTGGGACTGAACCTTACGAGCAGTACTTC. Translating it yields CASSIGTEPYEQYF. Full variable domain (remainder filled in from reference TRBV7-9 and TRBJ2-7): DTGVSQNPRHKITKRGQNVTFRCDPISEHNRLYWYRQTLGQGPEFLTYFQNEAQLEKSRLLSDRFSAERPKGSFSTLEIQRTEQGDSAMYLCASSIGTEPYEQYFGPGTRLTVT.

Details on this clonotype: Since a much larger clone is just one base distant, this may be a read error. V is TRBV6-2 or TRBV6-3 and J is TRBJ1-1; D not certain. The V gene lost 6 bases and the J gene lost 2 bases, with 19 bases spanning the gap. This CDR3 has 16 amino acids. Germline CDR1 reads MNHEY; CDR2 reads SVGEGT. This chain's CDR3 is CASSPLGIHQNTEAFF. CDR3 bases: TGTGCCAGCAGCCCCCTCGGGATACACCAAAACACTGAAGCTTTCTTT.

J is TRBJ2-3 and V is TRBV6-2 or TRBV6-3, with a tentative D call TRBD1 (6 bases). CDR1 is MNHEY, CDR2 SVGEGT, per germline. This CDR3 spans 15 amino acids. Between the trimmed V and J ends, which lost 5 bases and 0 bases, there was a span of 12 bases. CDR3 residues: CASSDGTTSTDTQYF. As DNA, the CDR3 is TGTGCCAGCAGTGATGGGACAACTAGCACAGATACGCAGTATTTT.

This sequence joins TRBV12-5 and TRBJ1-1; 8 bases fit TRBD1. Germline CDR1 LGHNT, CDR2 FRNRAP. Trimming cost V 3 bases and J 5 bases; bases outside gene matches: 20. The CDR3 sequence is 19 residues long. CDR3 DNA sequence: TGTGCTAGTGGTTTACCTGTGGGGCAGGGGGCGCCTGAGGAAACTGAAGCTTTCTTT. Translated, it gives CASGLPVGQGAPEETEAFF.

This clonotype was observed a few times. The chain employs TRBV11-1 and TRBJ1-1; D possibly corresponds to TRBD1 (6 bases). The CDR3 consists of 22 residues. With 3 bases removed from V and 0 bases from J, the gap between germline ends came to 32 bases. Germline-derived CDR1 and CDR2 are SGHAT and FQDESV (reference sequence). CDR3 sequence reads: CASSFRYSQGRSPNILNTEAFF. CDR3 sequence (DNA): TGTGCCAGCAGCTTTCGGTACAGCCAGGGGCGGTCACCTAATATTCTGAACACTGAAGCTTTCTTT.

In this sample, this clonotype turned up many times. The chain is built from TRBV28 and TRBJ2-7, with D tentatively TRBD1 (6 bases). CDR3 length equals 14 residues. Deletions cut 8 bases from V and 4 bases from J, with 18 bases between. From germline, CDR1 is MDHEN and CDR2 SYDVKM. CDR3: CASRKSTGSYEQYF. The CDR3 region has the DNA TGTGCCAGCCGCAAAAGTACAGGGTCGTACGAGCAGTACTTC.

On this clonotype itself: This may be a read error, as it is one base from a much larger clone. The chain uses TRBV11-1 and TRBJ2-5; possible D gene TRBD2, 6 bases. The J call may be mistaken, given a closer DNA end match to TRBJ2-7. Germline CDR1 reads SGHAT; CDR2 reads FQDESV (reference sequence). The CDR3 sequence is 14 residues long. CDR3 in amino acids: CASSLGIAAAEQYF. In DNA form, the CDR3 reads TGTGCCAGCAGTTTGGGGATAGCGGCAGCCGAGCAGTACTTC.

This clonotype was detected many times. The V gene is TRBV11-2, the J gene TRBJ1-2; 9 nucleotides align to TRBD1. Germline V CDR1 and CDR2: SGHAT, FQNNGV. J gave up 6 bases and V 4 bases, and 6 bases lay outside the gene matches. This CDR3 comprises 14 residues. The CDR3 reads CASSSTGGANGYTF. CDR3 nucleotide sequence: TGTGCCAGCAGCTCAACAGGGGGCGCGAATGGCTACACCTTC.

This clonotype was counted at least ten times. This sequence joins TRBV7-2 and TRBJ1-5, with D unresolved. V was pared by 5 bases and J by 6 bases, with 11 bases between. The CDR3 contains 13 residues. The germline CDR1 and CDR2 sequences are SGHTA and FQGNSA. The CDR3 nucleotides read TGTGCCAGCAGCCCGGACCTTTCTCAGCCCCAGCATTTT. This encodes CASSPDLSQPQHF.

The V call is TRBV12-3 or TRBV12-4, the J call TRBJ2-1, with 7 bases fitting TRBD2. The junction had 12 bases not matched to a gene; V was cut back by 5 bases and J by 5 bases. This CDR3 has 16 amino acids. CDR3 coding DNA: TGTGCCAGCAGTCCTCGGGGGAGCGGGACCGACAATGAGCAGTTCTTC. This encodes CASSPRGSGTDNEQFF.

The sample holds a few counts of this clonotype. At one boundary the junction diverges from the germline segment, which might be a read error. V and J are TRBV29-1 and TRBJ1-1; D gene uncertain. Germline CDR1 SQVTM, CDR2 ANQGSEA. This CDR3 is built from 11 residues. The CDR3 nucleotides read TGCAGCGCTGAATTTGGGCGGTCGGCTTTCTTT. Amino acids: CSAEFGRSAFF. Full variable domain (rest looked up from reference TRBV29-1 and TRBJ1-1): SAVISQKPSRDICQRGTSLTIQCQVDSQVTMMFWYRQQPGQSLTLIATANQGSEATYESGFVIDKFPISRPNLTFSTLTVSNMSPEDSSIYLCSAEFGRSAFFGQGTRLTVV.

The chain employs TRBV10-3 and TRBJ2-5; 13 bases align to TRBD2. Germline loops: CDR1 ENHRY, CDR2 SYGVKD. The CDR3 loop spans 17 amino acids. J was trimmed by 3 bases and V by 6 bases; bases with no gene match: 10. CDR3 DNA: TGTGCCATCAGCGACTCAGGACTAGCGGGGGACAAAGAGACCCAGTACTTC. Translation: CAISDSGLAGDKETQYF.

This clonotype was counted ten times or more. V is TRBV7-9 and J is TRBJ2-7, with 7 nucleotides matching TRBD2. This CDR3 comprises 15 residues. Looked up from germline, CDR1 is SEHNR and CDR2 is FQNEAQ (reference sequence). The J segment lost 6 bases and the V segment lost 5 bases, leaving 13 bases of the junction unmatched. CDR3 residues: CASSRAGDPGLEQYF. CDR3 nucleotide sequence: TGTGCCAGCAGCCGCGCGGGGGACCCAGGGCTCGAGCAGTACTTC.

The chain has TRBV6-4 and TRBJ2-5; TRBD1 or TRBD2 may be the D gene (5 bases each). Germline CDR1 is MRHNA and CDR2 is SNTAGT. V was clipped by 5 bases and J by 5 bases, with 15 bases between them. The CDR3 consists of 14 residues. The CDR3 reads CASSSGPSGETQYF. Written as DNA, the CDR3 is TGTGCCAGCAGTTCGGGACCCTCAGGGGAGACCCAGTACTTC.

The table lists this clonotype with many counts. The chain joins TRBV28 to TRBJ2-7; D is perhaps TRBD2 (6 bases). The CDR3 runs 13 residues. The germline V gene encodes CDR1 MDHEN and CDR2 SYDVKM. V lost 5 bases to trimming and J lost 4 bases, with 12 bases between them. The CDR3 loop is CASSGASVYEQYF. The CDR3 DNA sequence: TGTGCCAGCAGTGGGGCTAGCGTGTACGAGCAGTACTTC.

This clonotype was detected a few times. The chain recombines TRBV5-1 with TRBJ1-2; tentative D call: TRBD1 (5 bases). The CDR3 totals 11 residues. Trimming stripped 5 bases from V and 8 bases from J, with 10 bases between. Germline-derived CDR1 and CDR2 are SGHRS and YFSETQ. The DNA of the CDR3 is TGCGCCAGCAGGGGGCCAGGGGGCTACACCTTC. This gives the protein CASRGPGGYTF.

Only a few counts were recorded for this clonotype. The gene calls are TRBV10-3 and TRBJ2-6; the D gene is possibly TRBD2 (5 bases). Germline V gene lookup returns CDR1 ENHRY and CDR2 SYGVKD. Trimming took off 4 bases at V and 2 bases at J, with 12 bases between the two ends. The CDR3 loop spans 16 amino acids. This chain's CDR3 is CAISAVAGAGANVLTF. The DNA for the CDR3 is TGTGCCATCAGTGCCGTCGCCGGGGCTGGGGCCAACGTCCTGACTTTC.

This clonotype was observed a handful of times. This chain uses TRBV30 with TRBJ1-2, with a weak D call TRBD1 (5 bases). Germline V CDR1 and CDR2: GTSNPN, SVGIG (reference sequence). The CDR3 totals 13 residues. V was pared by 6 bases and J by 7 bases, with 18 bases between. CDR3 residues: CACVPRDLFGYTF. Written as DNA, the CDR3 is TGTGCCTGCGTCCCCCGGGACCTTTTTGGCTACACCTTC.

V and J are TRBV4-1 and TRBJ1-1; 7 positions agree with TRBD1. Germline loops: CDR1 MGHRA, CDR2 YSYEKL. This CDR3 is built from 14 residues. V was clipped by 5 bases and J by 3 bases; unmatched bases: 6. Here the CDR3 reads CASSTHGQDTEAFF. The CDR3, as DNA: TGCGCCAGCAGCACACATGGACAGGACACTGAAGCTTTCTTT.

This clonotype was observed at least ten times. This chain joins TRBV28 and TRBJ2-5; perhaps TRBD2 as D (5 bases). The CDR3 runs 12 residues. CDR1 is MDHEN, CDR2 SYDVKM, per germline. V was trimmed by 8 bases and J by 0 bases, leaving 7 bases between them. CDR3 DNA sequence: TGTGCCAGCGGAGGTTACCAAGAGACCCAGTACTTC. Amino acids: CASGGYQETQYF.

The table lists this clonotype with a few counts. This rearrangement joins TRBV5-1 to TRBJ2-2; tentative D call: TRBD1 (6 bases). The germline V gene encodes CDR1 SGHRS and CDR2 YFSETQ. The CDR3 length is 16 residues. V dropped 4 bases and J dropped 4 bases, with 17 bases sitting between them. Here the CDR3 reads CASSPDSWFGTGELFF. In nucleotides, the CDR3 is TGCGCCAGCAGCCCGGACAGTTGGTTTGGCACCGGGGAGCTGTTTTTT.

The V and J genes are TRBV7-9 and TRBJ1-6; D is possibly TRBD1 (5 bases). The CDR3 extends over 14 amino acids. Germline CDR1 reads SEHNR; CDR2 reads FQNEAQ (reference sequence). With 5 bases removed from V and 5 bases from J, the gap between germline ends came to 10 bases. DNA for the CDR3: TGTGCCAGCAGCCTTCGACAGAATAATTCACCCCTCCACTTT. Protein product: CASSLRQNNSPLHF.

This clonotype was counted at least ten times. The chain combines TRBV7-9 with TRBJ2-5, with TRBD1 matching over 7 bases. CDR1 SEHNR and CDR2 FQNEAQ come from the germline V gene (reference sequence). CDR3 length: 15 amino acids. V lost 5 bases, J lost 2 bases, and 8 bases stayed unmatched. CDR3 DNA sequence: TGTGCCAGCAGCCCGACAGGGAATGCGCAAGAGACCCAGTACTTC. Its protein is CASSPTGNAQETQYF.

This clonotype was seen at least ten times. The chain uses TRBV15 and TRBJ2-5; 12 bases fit TRBD2. The V gene end was trimmed by 5 bases and the J gene end by 0 bases; junction bases not matched to a gene: 1. CDR1 and CDR2 from the germline V gene are LNHNV and YYDKDF (reference sequence). The CDR3 has 15 residues. The CDR3, as DNA: TGTGCCACCAGCGGACTAGCGGGAAACCAAGAGACCCAGTACTTC. It translates to CATSGLAGNQETQYF.